This TCR beta chain was sequenced in a study of graft-versus-host responses after intestinal transplantation. Across the study: Tacrolimus plus steroids were given to all recipients for about three years, preceded by anti-thymocyte globulin induction.

This clone was counted a few times. Irradiated stimulators labeled with violet dye, some 200,000 in number, were plated with some 200,000 CFSE-labeled responders. The study, taken as a whole, reports: Recipient marrow contained GvH clones, some of which appeared first in ileum or blood.

Assay: immunoSEQ multiplex PCR; the TCRdb copy retains only in-frame clones and omits some. The sample consists of 10,000 or so clones, 25% to 30% of them appearing once. This CDR3 has 15 residues. The V and J ends lost 3 bases and 4 bases respectively, with 13 bases between them. Germline loops: CDR1 MNHEY, CDR2 SMNVEV (reference sequence). The TCR comes from a human patient who received an intestinal transplant. The sequences come from alloreactive CD4+ T cells from a mixed lymphocyte reaction culture, collected before intestinal transplant. The subset here: CFSE-low proliferating T cells sorted from roughly 6-day pre-transplant mixed lymphocyte reaction (GvH or HvG direction). The genes are TRBV27 and TRBJ2-1; D is ambiguous. CDR3 bases: TGTGCCAGCAGTTTTCCTCCTCCCTTTTACAATGAGCAGTTCTTC. This encodes CASSFPPPFYNEQFF.